The clone carrying this TCR beta chain has just a few counts. Antigen: not known. Each CDR3 protein gets one entry after TCRdb re-called the 5' RACE reads with MiXCR. The table lists a few hundred thousand distinct CDR3 sequences, approximately 20% of them singletons, with 20% to 25% in the top ten. This sample is drawn from a study of T-cell memory formation after mild COVID-19. General study points: CD4/CD8 balance characterized clones contracting day 15 to 85, and CD4+ skew characterized later expanders.

The V segment lost 5 bases and the J segment 4 bases; nucleotides outside the gene matches: 4. The CDR3 is 13 amino acids. Germline CDR1 and CDR2: MNHNY and SVGAGI (reference sequence). The sequencing sample was made of PBMCs or a T cell subset sorted from them (not recorded which). The chain is built from TRBV6-6 and TRBJ1-1, with 7 bases aligning to TRBD1. This sequence originates from a man between 18 and 29 years old who had mild COVID-19 (a few samples of this study predate the infection). Cell type and time point are not known. CDR3 protein: CASSDNRGTEAFF. CDR3 nucleotides: TGTGCCAGCAGTGACAACAGGGGCACTGAAGCTTTCTTT.